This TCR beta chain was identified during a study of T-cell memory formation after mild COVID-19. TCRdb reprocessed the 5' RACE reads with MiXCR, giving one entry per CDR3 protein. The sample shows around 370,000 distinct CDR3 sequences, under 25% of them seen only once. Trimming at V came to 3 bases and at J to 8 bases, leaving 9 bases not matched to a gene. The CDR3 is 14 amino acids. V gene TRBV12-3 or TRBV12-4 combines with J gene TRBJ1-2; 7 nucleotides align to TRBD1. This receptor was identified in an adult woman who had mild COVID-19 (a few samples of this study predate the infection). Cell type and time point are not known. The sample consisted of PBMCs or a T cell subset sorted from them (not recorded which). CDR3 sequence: CASSFGDRDQGYTF. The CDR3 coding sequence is TGTGCCAGCAGTTTCGGTGACAGGGACCAGGGCTACACCTTC.